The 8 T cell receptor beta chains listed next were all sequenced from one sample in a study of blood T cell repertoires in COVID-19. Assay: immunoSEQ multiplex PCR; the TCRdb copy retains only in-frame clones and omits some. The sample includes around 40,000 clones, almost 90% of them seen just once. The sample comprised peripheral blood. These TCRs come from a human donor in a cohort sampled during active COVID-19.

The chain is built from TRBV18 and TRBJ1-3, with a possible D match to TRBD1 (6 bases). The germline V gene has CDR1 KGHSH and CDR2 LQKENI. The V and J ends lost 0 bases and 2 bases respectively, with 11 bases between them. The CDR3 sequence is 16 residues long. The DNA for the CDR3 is TGTGCCAGCTCACCACCGGTGGGGGCGGCTGGAAACACCATATATTTT. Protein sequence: CASSPPVGAAGNTIYF.

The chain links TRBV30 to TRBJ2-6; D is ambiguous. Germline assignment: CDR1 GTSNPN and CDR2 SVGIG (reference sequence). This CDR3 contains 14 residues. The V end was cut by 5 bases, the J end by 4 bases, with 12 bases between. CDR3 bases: TGTGCCTGGGAAACAGTCTCCGGGGCCAACGTCCTGACTTTC. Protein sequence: CAWETVSGANVLTF.

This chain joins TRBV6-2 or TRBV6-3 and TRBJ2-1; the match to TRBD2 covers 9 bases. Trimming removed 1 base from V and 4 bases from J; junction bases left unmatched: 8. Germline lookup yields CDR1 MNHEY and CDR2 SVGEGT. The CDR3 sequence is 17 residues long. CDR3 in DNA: TGTGCCAGCAGTTACTACATAGCGGGGGCATATTACAATGAGCAGTTCTTC. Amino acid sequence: CASSYYIAGAYYNEQFF.

CDR3 protein: CASSWGTGTYEQYF. The DNA of the CDR3 is TGTGCCAGCAGCTGGGGAACAGGGACCTACGAGCAGTACTTC. This chain links TRBV7-2 with TRBJ2-7; tentative D call: TRBD1 (6 bases). Germline values: CDR1 SGHTA, CDR2 FQGNSA. The CDR3 is made up of 14 amino acids. The V and J ends lost 4 bases and 2 bases respectively, with 12 bases between them.

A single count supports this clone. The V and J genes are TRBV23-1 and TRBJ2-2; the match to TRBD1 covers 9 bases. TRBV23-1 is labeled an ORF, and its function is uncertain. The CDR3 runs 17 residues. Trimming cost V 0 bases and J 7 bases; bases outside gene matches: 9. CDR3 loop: CASSQSSTGGDGGELFF. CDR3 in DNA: TGCGCCAGCAGTCAATCAAGTACAGGGGGCGACGGCGGGGAGCTGTTTTTT.

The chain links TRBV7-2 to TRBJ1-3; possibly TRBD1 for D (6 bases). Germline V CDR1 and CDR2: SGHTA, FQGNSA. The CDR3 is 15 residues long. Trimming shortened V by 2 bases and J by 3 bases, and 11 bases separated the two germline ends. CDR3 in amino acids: CASSLKTGLGNTIYF. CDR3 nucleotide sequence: TGTGCCAGCAGCTTAAAAACAGGGCTTGGAAACACCATATATTTT.

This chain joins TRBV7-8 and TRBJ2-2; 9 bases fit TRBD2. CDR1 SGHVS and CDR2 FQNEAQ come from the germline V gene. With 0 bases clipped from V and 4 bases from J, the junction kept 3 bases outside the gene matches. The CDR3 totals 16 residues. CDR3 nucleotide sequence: TGTGCCAGCAGCTTAGCGAGCGGGGGGACCACCGGGGAGCTGTTTTTT. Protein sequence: CASSLASGGTTGELFF.

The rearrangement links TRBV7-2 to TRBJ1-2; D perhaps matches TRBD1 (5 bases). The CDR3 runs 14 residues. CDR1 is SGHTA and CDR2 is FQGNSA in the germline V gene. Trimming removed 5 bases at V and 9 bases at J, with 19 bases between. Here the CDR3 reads CASSPPGDPRRYTF. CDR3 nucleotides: TGTGCCAGCAGCCCCCCGGGGGACCCTCGGCGCTACACCTTC.